The clone carrying this TCR beta chain was observed many times. Its specificity is unknown. This specimen comes from a study of neurological immune-mediated disorders. Study context: Secondary progressive cases numbered 3 among the 35 or so multiple sclerosis patients, while the other 31 were relapsing-remitting. General study findings and limits: TCR-beta repertoires seemed private in all groups, with no expanded CDR3 amino acid sequences shared.

Each CDR3 protein gets one entry after TCRdb re-called the 5' RACE reads with MiXCR. The data contain 50,000 or so distinct CDR3 sequences, about 3.3% of them singletons. The CDR3 sequence is 16 residues long. Per the germline V gene, CDR1 is MGHDK and CDR2 is SYGVNS. Trimming removed 0 bases at V and 5 bases at J, with 13 bases between. For the unsorted libraries, 2 million PBMCs stored at -80 C served as input. The sequencing sample was made of PBMCs. The receptor was isolated from a woman aged 60-70 years with multiple sclerosis. This chain links TRBV25-1 with TRBJ1-4, with a weak D call TRBD1 (5 bases). CDR3 residues: CASSEYWGSTNEKLFF. The CDR3 nucleotides read TGTGCCAGCAGTGAATATTGGGGCAGTACGAATGAAAAACTGTTTTTT.